This T cell receptor (beta chain) was recorded in a study of blood T cell repertoires in COVID-19. Whole-study context: Both acute and convalescent COVID-19 samples were obtained from the United States, Italy and Spain. PBMCs, B-cell-depleted T cells, or T cells were the source of the cDNA or gDNA that made up the material.

Repertoires were generated with immunoSEQ multiplex PCR, while TCRdb's copy carries only in-frame clones and drops some. The table shows about 260,000 clones, with approximately 88% occurring only once. This clone occurred many times. This CDR3 has 13 amino acids. This chain links TRBV12-2 with TRBJ1-1. TRBV12-2 is a known pseudogene. This clonotype was obtained from a middle-aged woman with acute COVID-19. The sample taken for sequencing was PBMCs or T cells enriched from blood (not recorded which). The CDR3 DNA reads TGTGCAAGTCGCCAACGGGGAAACACTGAAGCTTTCTTT. Its translation is CASRQRGNTEAFF.